This T cell receptor (beta chain) was identified during a study of T cell responses to AZD1222 COVID-19 vaccine listed by TCRdb under 2021. As for the study more broadly: TCR sequencing covered over 230 trial participants: 200 to 220 given two doses of AZD1222 and 26 given two doses of MenACWY control vaccine. Trial participants were enrolled into age subgroups of 18-55, 56-69 and 70-plus years, which contained around 150, 29 and 61 TCR-sequenced participants, respectively. Results and caveats for the whole study, not just this receptor: Reportedly, almost half of the unique spike-specific TCRs recognized epitopes lying outside the regions that are mutated in the B.1.351 and B.1.1.7 variants. Vaccine-associated CD4 TCRs spanned the whole spike protein, with dominant responses in regions 160-218 and 743-854. After two AZD1222 doses, both the breadth and the depth of spike-specific TCRs were significantly higher than at day 0 and than in MenACWY recipients. The 56-69-year group was small, and its depth increase did not reach significance, likely because of low power. Conclusions about previously exposed vaccinees are limited because only five to seven AZD1222 recipients were SARS-CoV-2 seropositive at baseline. Because no day 14 peak-response samples were available, the repertoires could be characterized only after the peak T cell response. Participants were mostly white British, with more females than males. The authors suggested clonal diversity may have been underestimated.

The time point label of this sample denotes: about 28 days (+/-7) after the second vaccine dose. AZD1222 recipients whose second dose came at about 4 weeks and those whose second dose came at about 12 weeks were combined into one group, since spike-specific TCR depth and breadth did not differ between the two schedules. Samples from vaccinated people were obtained from the UK trials COV001 and COV002, which included a single-blind randomized controlled phase 2/3 trial of AZD1222 (ChAdOx1 nCoV-19) in healthy adults. Trial participant PBMC samples were collected at day 0 and day 28 after the second dose for TCRbeta chain sequencing. As for this clone: Its antigen is not yet known. No much larger clone is present one base from it, and per-base qualities are unavailable.

There are 15 amino acids in the CDR3, from cysteine to phenylalanine inclusive. Only CDR3 DNA remains: 45 bases, in frame from the first base. According to the germline V gene, CDR1 reads SGHRS and CDR2 reads YFSETQ. Trimmed from V: 4 bases; trimmed from J: 1 base; junction bases lacking a gene match: 5. The CDR3 regions of human TCRbeta chains were analyzed by immunosequencing. On the study's bioinformatics: Repertoire TCRs were matched against a reference library of SARS-CoV-2-specific TCRs generated with the MIRA antigen-specificity platform. Breadth meant the fraction of unique TCRs that were SARS-CoV-2-associated, whereas depth meant the fraction of total T cells that were SARS-CoV-2-associated. Using the MIRA data, each spike-specific TCR was mapped to the spike region that the TCR reacts to and placed in a CD4 or CD8 class. Log10-transformed breadth and depth values were compared by one-way ANOVA with Sidak's multiple comparisons tests. What TCRdb holds here is the immuneACCESS table cut down to in-frame rearrangements. Part of the clones is not present; checked against another copy, under half of the missing clones reflect an unresolved V gene, and the others are unexplained. Clonal size and the V and J genes are those of that table, whereas D and trimming came from the DNA. The sample profile shows 200,000 or so clones; approximately 93% of them were found once. Jointly, the top ten make up less than 1.2% of the sample.

The rearrangement joined TRBV5-1 to TRBJ1-2; TRBD1 lines up with 9 middle nucleotides. The starting material was peripheral blood, obtained 28 days after the second AZD1222 dose. This sequence originates from an adult who received the AZD1222 COVID-19 vaccine. The CDR3 is CASSLTGGVNYGYTF. The DNA sequence is TGCGCCAGCAGCCTGACAGGGGGGGTTAACTATGGCTACACCTTC.